The following is a T cell receptor beta chain sequence with its context. No antigen is known for it. Other DNA variants within this sample encode the same CDR3. The method was immunoSEQ multiplex PCR; TCRdb's version includes in-frame clones alone and lacks a portion of them. This sample carries 2.3 million or so clones, about 92% of them seen once, and the ten largest clones take under 0.45%. Germline CDR1 SGHTA, CDR2 FQGTGA. The length of the CDR3 is 15 residues. V lost 2 bases, J lost 0 bases, and 8 bases lay in between. These data come from a study of shared clonotypes between healthy human individuals. Study in general: The donors, a couple of women and three men, were aged 18 to 49.

Broader study findings: Larger estimated richness was generally seen in naive subsets than in memory subsets.

Source material: naive CD4+ T cells from PBMCs. Subset given: CD45RA+ positively selected. The sequence derives from a man aged 18 to 35 in good health. Some clones in this sample may be carry-over from other donors' samples. The chain uses TRBV7-3 and TRBJ2-1; no definite D call. The CDR3 loop reads CASSLRTDSYNEQFF. The CDR3 DNA follows: TGTGCCAGCAGCTTACGCACGGACTCCTACAATGAGCAGTTCTTC.